Below are 20 T cell receptor beta chains sequenced from a single sample in a study of blood T cells in healthy people across ages. Through a sample-barcoded 5' primer and a J-beta primer mix, a second PCR was run for about 6 to 12 cycles. TCRdb re-analysed the 5' RACE reads in MiXCR, keeping a single row per CDR3 protein. Of approximately 900,000 distinct CDR3 sequences in the sample, roughly 28% are singletons; the top ten hold roughly 10%. This sample was also put to use in a study of T cells of mothers and their children.

The sample was blood. These receptors were obtained from a woman in her thirties or forties in good health.

This clonotype was found many times. V gene TRBV28 combines with J gene TRBJ2-7, with D unclear. CDR3 length equals 12 residues. Germline loops: CDR1 MDHEN, CDR2 SYDVKM. The V and J ends lost 2 bases and 4 bases respectively, with 6 bases between them. The CDR3 region has the DNA TGTGCCAGCAGTTTACAGATTTACGAGCAGTACTTC. Translation: CASSLQIYEQYF.

This chain connects TRBV6-2 or TRBV6-3 to TRBJ2-5; the D is unclear. The J call may be incorrect, as the DNA end agrees better with TRBJ2-1. CDR1 and CDR2 (germline): MNHEY, SVGEGT. The CDR3 consists of 14 residues. CDR3 in amino acids: CASSYSSYQETQFF. The CDR3 nucleotides read TGTGCCAGCAGTTACTCTTCGTACCAAGAGACCCAGTTCTTC.

In its sample, this clonotype was seen many times. The chain couples TRBV20-1 to TRBJ1-2, with D possibly matching TRBD1 (6 bases). Germline V gives CDR1 DFQATT, CDR2 SNEGSKA (reference sequence). The V end was cut by 5 bases, the J end by 8 bases, with 30 bases between. CDR3 length equals 17 residues. The CDR3 DNA reads as TGCAGTGCTGCGGGACACCTCTTAAGAAGGGGGGCGAAGGGCTACACCTTC. This translates into CSAAGHLLRRGAKGYTF.

This clonotype was found many times. The rearrangement joins TRBV20-1 to TRBJ2-1; possibly TRBD2 for D (5 bases). The CDR3 is made up of 13 amino acids. Trimming took off 0 bases at V and 12 bases at J, with 15 bases between the two ends. Germline V CDR1 and CDR2: DFQATT, SNEGSKA (reference sequence). CDR3 residues: CSARDRAPGRQFF. CDR3 nucleotide sequence: TGCAGTGCTAGAGATAGGGCCCCGGGGAGGCAGTTCTTC.

The CDR3 DNA reads as TGCGCCAGCAGCCAAGACAGAGTGCACTACAATGAGCAGTTCTTC. Translating gives CASSQDRVHYNEQFF. This chain uses TRBV4-1 with TRBJ2-1; D is uncertain. The CDR3 has 15 residues. Looked up from germline, CDR1 is MGHRA and CDR2 is YSYEKL. Between the trimmed V and J ends, which lost 0 bases and 3 bases, there was a span of 9 bases.

The sample holds a few counts of this clonotype. The gene calls are TRBV7-8 and TRBJ1-2; D remains ambiguous. V was clipped by 8 bases and J by 4 bases, with 17 bases between them. The CDR3 is 14 amino acids. Per the germline V gene, CDR1 is SGHVS and CDR2 is FQNEAQ. The CDR3 DNA follows: TGTGCCAGCGGCCCGATCAGCGCTTCCTATGGCTACACCTTC. Its translation is CASGPISASYGYTF.

This sequence joins TRBV28 and TRBJ2-5; D gene unclear. Per germline, CDR1 MDHEN and CDR2 SYDVKM. With 3 bases removed from V and 11 bases from J, the gap between germline ends came to 10 bases. The CDR3 totals 11 residues. Here the CDR3 reads CASSLGLFQYF. The CDR3 DNA is TGTGCCAGCAGTTTGGGCTTATTTCAGTACTTC.

This clonotype was picked up one time. This chain joins TRBV29-1 and TRBJ2-4; 9 bases agree with TRBD2. TRBJ2-7 matches the DNA end more closely, so the J call is doubtful. In germline, CDR1 is SQVTM, CDR2 ANQGSEA. The CDR3 spans 14 residues. In DNA, the CDR3 is TGCAGCGTCGCCGGACTAGCGCGCTCCTACGAGCAGTACTTC. Amino acid sequence: CSVAGLARSYEQYF.

This clonotype was detected a few times. V and J are TRBV6-5 and TRBJ1-1; D is uncertain. Germline V CDR1 and CDR2: MNHEY, SVGAGI. The CDR3 consists of 13 residues. Trimming took off 6 bases at V and 8 bases at J, with 16 bases between the two ends. The CDR3 region has the DNA TGTGCCAGCAGAGTAGGACGAACCCGCGAAGCTTTCTTT. Its protein is CASRVGRTREAFF.

This clonotype was seen more than once but under ten times. The CDR3 DNA follows: TGTGCCAGCAGTTCACGGAGAATGCAGAGGTCGGGGGATGAAGCTTTCTTT. It specifies CASSSRRMQRSGDEAFF. The chain has TRBV28 and TRBJ1-1, with TRBD1 as a possible D gene (5 bases). CDR3 size: 17 residues. The germline gives CDR1 MDHEN, CDR2 SYDVKM. The V end was cut by 4 bases, the J end by 7 bases, with 25 bases between.

To note about this clonotype: Just one base apart from a much larger clone, this may be a read error. This rearrangement joins TRBV6-6 to TRBJ2-1, with 10 bases matching TRBD2. Losses at the gene ends were 6 bases for V and 10 bases for J; bases not matched to a gene: 15. CDR1 MNHNY and CDR2 SVGAGI come from the germline V gene (reference sequence). CDR3 length: 16 amino acids. CDR3 residues: CASSPSSGGTSYEQFF. Here the CDR3 DNA reads TGTGCCAGCAGCCCCAGTAGCGGGGGGACCTCCTACGAGCAGTTCTTC.

This clonotype was observed many times. V is TRBV10-3 and J is TRBJ1-1; a weak D match, TRBD1 (6 bases). Trimming left V 5 bases short and J 5 bases short, with 15 bases between. Germline CDR1 reads ENHRY; CDR2 reads SYGVKD. The CDR3 runs to 14 residues. As DNA, the CDR3 is TGTGCCATCAGTTCAAGGGGGGGGAAGACTGAAGCTTTCTTT. Protein sequence: CAISSRGGKTEAFF.

The table lists this clonotype with many counts. The rearrangement uses TRBV5-1 and TRBJ2-3; the match to TRBD1 covers 7 bases. Germline trimming cut 4 bases from V and 0 bases from J; bases unmatched to any gene: 2. This CDR3 is built from 14 residues. Germline CDR1 SGHRS, CDR2 YFSETQ. DNA of the CDR3: TGCGCCAGCAGCCCGGGACAGAGCACAGATACGCAGTATTTT. Amino acid sequence: CASSPGQSTDTQYF.

The chain has TRBV27 and TRBJ1-2; TRBD1 agrees at 7 bases. Per germline, CDR1 MNHEY and CDR2 SMNVEV (reference sequence). The CDR3 is 14 amino acids. The trim removed 5 bases at V and 6 bases at J, leaving 9 bases unmatched. CDR3 loop: CASSLRTGPNGYTF. CDR3 DNA sequence: TGTGCCAGCAGTCTACGGACAGGACCCAATGGCTACACCTTC.

The rearrangement links TRBV7-2 to TRBJ2-1; possible D gene TRBD2, 5 bases. The V and J ends lost 4 bases and 3 bases respectively, with 10 bases between them. Germline V CDR1 and CDR2: SGHTA, FQGNSA. The CDR3 covers 14 residues. The CDR3 DNA follows: TGTGCCAGCAGCTACGACGGGATCTACAATGAGCAGTTCTTC. This gives the protein CASSYDGIYNEQFF.

There are a few counts of this clonotype. The chain employs TRBV28 and TRBJ1-1; D unclear. The CDR3 runs to 14 residues. From germline, CDR1 is MDHEN and CDR2 SYDVKM. The V gene lost 5 bases and the J gene lost 6 bases, with 16 bases spanning the gap. The CDR3 loop reads CASSQQSRAAEAFF. CDR3 coding DNA: TGTGCCAGCAGTCAACAGTCAAGGGCGGCTGAAGCTTTCTTT.

This clonotype was observed a handful of times. Sequence at one end of the junction differs from germline and may be a read error. The chain recombines TRBV4-1 with TRBJ2-7, with a possible D match to TRBD2 (6 bases). The CDR3 has 15 amino acids. Germline-derived CDR1 and CDR2 are MGHRA and YSYEKL. CDR3 loop: CTSSQISGGAYEQYF. The DNA for the CDR3 is TGCACCAGCAGCCAAATTAGCGGAGGGGCCTACGAGCAGTACTTC.

This clonotype was detected only a few times. The genes are TRBV7-2 and TRBJ2-1, with 7 bases lining up with TRBD2. V was pared by 5 bases and J by 8 bases, with 6 bases of the junction left unmatched. The CDR3 has 13 amino acids. The germline CDR1 and CDR2 sequences are SGHTA and FQGNSA. This CDR3 reads CASSRGGRYEQFF. In DNA form, the CDR3 reads TGTGCCAGCAGCCGGGGAGGGCGGTATGAGCAGTTCTTC. The complete variable domain, with remaining parts taken from reference TRBV7-2 and TRBJ2-1, reads GAGVSQSPSNKVTEKGKDVELRCDPISGHTALYWYRQSLGQGLEFLIYFQGNSAPDKSGLPSDRFSAERTGGSVSTLTIQRTQQEDSAVYLCASSRGGRYEQFFGPGTRLTVL.

A note on this clonotype: A much more abundant neighbour one base away suggests this may be a read error. This rearrangement joins TRBV28 to TRBJ2-5, with a tentative D call TRBD2 (6 bases). The CDR3 is made up of 11 amino acids. Trimming stripped 7 bases from V and 11 bases from J, with 14 bases between. The germline gives CDR1 MDHEN, CDR2 SYDVKM. The CDR3 nucleotides are TGTGCCAGCATGAGGGGTCGGGAGCAGTACTTC. Translating gives CASMRGREQYF.

This clonotype showed up many times. V gene TRBV20-1 combines with J gene TRBJ2-7; D remains ambiguous. Germline loops: CDR1 DFQATT, CDR2 SNEGSKA (reference sequence). This CDR3 has 12 amino acids. With 5 bases removed from V and 1 base from J, the gap between germline ends came to 9 bases. The CDR3 DNA reads as TGCAGTGCTCGCACGGATTCCTACGAGCAGTACTTC. As protein: CSARTDSYEQYF.